The rows below give T cell receptor beta chains drawn from one sample of a study of blood T cells in healthy people across ages. TCRdb reprocessed the 5' RACE reads with MiXCR, giving one entry per CDR3 protein. This sample has more than 1.4 million distinct CDR3 sequences, with 35% to 45% found just once. The sequenced material came from blood. The receptors originated from a young woman in good health. CDR3s include the opening cysteine and the closing phenylalanine or tryptophan. A D gene is named only where the DNA matches it firmly. Rows give clone size only sometimes, using once, few, many, or a class for an expanded clone.

>TRBD1|NA|TRBJ1-4|TRBV6-5
CASSSPRTGGEKLFF
TGTGCCAGCAGTAGCCCGAGGACAGGCGGTGAAAAACTGTTTTTT
>NA|few|TRBJ2-7|TRBV7-7
CASSPSDLPNSYNEQYF
TGTGCCAGCAGCCCATCGGACTTACCAAACTCCTACAATGAGCAGTACTTC
>TRBD1|few|TRBJ1-2|TRBV10-3
CAISPTGGENGYTF
TGTGCCATCAGCCCTACAGGGGGCGAGAATGGCTACACCTTC
>TRBD1|NA|TRBJ1-4|TRBV2
CASSSDRGKLFF
TGTGCCAGCAGCTCCGACAGGGGAAAACTGTTTTTT
>NA|NA|TRBJ1-5|TRBV15
CATSREGWGWNQPQHF
TGTGCCACCAGCAGAGAAGGTTGGGGTTGGAATCAGCCCCAGCATTTT
>TRBD2|few|TRBJ2-5|TRBV11-2
CASSLQTSGSAWEQYF
TGTGCCAGCAGCTTACAGACTAGCGGGAGTGCGTGGGAGCAGTACTTC
>TRBD1|NA|TRBJ2-1|TRBV12-5
CASGLGTGQGTNEQFF
TGTGCTAGTGGTTTGGGAACCGGACAGGGTACCAATGAGCAGTTCTTC
>TRBD1|NA|TRBJ1-2|TRBV6-2/TRBV6-3
CASSRPGQGHGYTF
TGTGCCAGCAGTCGCCCGGGACAGGGACATGGCTACACCTTC
>NA|NA|TRBJ1-2|TRBV6-5
CASSSGRIPPYGYTF
TGTGCCAGCTCCTCGGGACGCATCCCGCCCTATGGCTACACCTTC
>TRBD2|once|TRBJ2-1|TRBV20-1
CSARWTSGSSGEQFF
TGCAGTGCTAGATGGACTAGCGGGAGTTCAGGCGAGCAGTTCTTC
>NA|NA|TRBJ2-7|TRBV4-1
CASSQVSGVVSEQYF
TGCGCCAGCAGCCAAGTCTCAGGGGTTGTGAGCGAGCAGTACTTC
>NA|NA|TRBJ2-3|TRBV12-3/TRBV12-4
CASSLGGRTIDTQYF
TGTGCCAGCAGTTTGGGGGGCCGAACTATCGATACGCAGTATTTT
>NA|NA|TRBJ2-3|TRBV7-9
CASGLMTADTQYF
TGTGCCAGCGGCCTTATGACCGCAGATACGCAGTATTTT
>TRBD2|NA|TRBJ2-1|TRBV20-1
CSASLSRGGNEQFF
TGCAGTGCTAGTCTCTCACGGGGGGGCAATGAGCAGTTCTTC
>TRBD2|few|TRBJ2-3|TRBV10-3
CAISDPSGTDTQYF
TGTGCCATCAGTGATCCTAGCGGAACCGATACGCAGTATTTT
>TRBD2|NA|TRBJ2-2|TRBV10-3
CAIGGTSLGELFF
TGTGCCATCGGTGGGACTAGCCTCGGGGAGCTGTTTTTT
>TRBD2|NA|TRBJ2-1|TRBV7-2
CASSSGLAGGPSEQFF
TGTGCCAGCAGCTCGGGACTAGCGGGAGGGCCAAGCGAGCAGTTCTTC
>TRBD2|NA|TRBJ2-7|TRBV11-2
CASSLSLAGVSSYEQYF
TGTGCCAGCAGCTTATCCCTAGCGGGAGTGAGCTCCTACGAGCAGTACTTC
>NA|NA|TRBJ1-1|TRBV5-1
CASSPRTTHTEAFF
TGCGCCAGCAGCCCCCGCACGACCCACACTGAAGCTTTCTTT
>TRBD2|NA|TRBJ2-1|TRBV12-3/TRBV12-4
CASSIKREGRLYNEQFF
TGTGCCAGCAGTATCAAGCGGGAGGGCCGGTTGTACAATGAGCAGTTCTTC
>NA|NA|TRBJ1-2|TRBV5-4
CASGGLAFNYGYTF
TGTGCCAGCGGCGGCCTTGCCTTTAACTATGGCTACACCTTC